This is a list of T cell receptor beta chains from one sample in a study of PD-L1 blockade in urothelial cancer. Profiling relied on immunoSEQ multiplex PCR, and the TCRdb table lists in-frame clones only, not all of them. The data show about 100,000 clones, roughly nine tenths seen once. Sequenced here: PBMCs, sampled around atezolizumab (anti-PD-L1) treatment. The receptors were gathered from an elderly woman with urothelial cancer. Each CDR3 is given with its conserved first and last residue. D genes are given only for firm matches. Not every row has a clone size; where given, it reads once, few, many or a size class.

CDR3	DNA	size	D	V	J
CASSGNLYGYTF	TGTGCCAGCAGCGGCAACCTCTATGGCTACACCTTC	once	-	TRBV7-8	TRBJ1-2
CASSLSWSGNQPQHF	TGTGCCAGCAGTTTATCCTGGAGTGGCAATCAGCCCCAGCATTTT	-	-	TRBV27	TRBJ1-5
CASSLEGTGAEEQYF	TGTGCCAGCAGCTTAGAGGGGACAGGGGCCGAGGAGCAGTACTTC	-	TRBD1	TRBV7-9	TRBJ2-7
CASSFSGTGSYEQYF	TGTGCCAGCAGCTTCTCGGGGACAGGGTCCTACGAGCAGTACTTC	-	TRBD1	TRBV5-6	TRBJ2-7
CASSPGTSGRSSETQYF	TGCGCCAGCAGTCCCGGGACTAGCGGGAGGTCCTCGGAGACCCAGTACTTC	-	TRBD2	TRBV10-1	TRBJ2-5
CASSVIASGYTF	TGTGCCAGCAGCGTGATCGCGTCTGGCTACACCTTC	-	-	TRBV7-2	TRBJ1-2
CASSLGLLAVPRNEQFF	TGTGCCAGCAGTCTGGGACTGCTAGCGGTCCCGAGGAATGAGCAGTTCTTC	few	TRBD2	TRBV14	TRBJ2-1
CASKGQGAAGYEQYF	TGTGCCAGTAAGGGACAGGGGGCTGCGGGTTACGAGCAGTACTTC	-	TRBD1	TRBV6-5	TRBJ2-7
CASNKGVEETQYF	TGTGCCAGCAATAAAGGGGTTGAGGAGACCCAGTACTTC	-	-	TRBV9	TRBJ2-5
CSVRVGGGNQPQHF	TGCAGCGTTAGAGTGGGAGGGGGCAATCAGCCCCAGCATTTT	-	-	TRBV29-1	TRBJ1-5
CASSDLGLAKIGQFF	TGTGCCAGCAGTGACTTGGGACTAGCGAAAATAGGGCAGTTCTTC	-	TRBD2	TRBV25-1	TRBJ2-1
CASSRLAERMDTEAFF	TGTGCCAGCAGCCGACTCGCGGAGCGGATGGACACTGAAGCTTTCTTT	-	-	TRBV5-6	TRBJ1-1
CASSPGQINEKLFF	TGTGCCAGCAGCCCGGGACAGATTAATGAAAAACTGTTTTTT	-	TRBD1	TRBV2	TRBJ1-4
CASSSTGQGETQYF	TGTGCCAGCAGTTCCACGGGACAGGGTGAGACCCAGTACTTC	-	TRBD1	TRBV28	TRBJ2-5
CASSQDEQGTSGNTIYF	TGCGCCAGCAGCCAAGATGAACAGGGGACCTCTGGAAACACCATATATTTT	-	TRBD1	TRBV4-1	TRBJ1-3
CASSTDRQETQYF	TGTGCCAGCAGTACCGACAGGCAAGAGACCCAGTACTTC	-	-	TRBV27	TRBJ2-5
CASSYSRVSTEAFF	TGTGCCAGCAGTTACTCGAGGGTGAGCACTGAAGCTTTCTTT	-	-	TRBV6-5	TRBJ1-1
CASSPRLAGGTDTQYF	TGTGCCAGCAGCCCCCGACTAGCGGGAGGCACAGATACGCAGTATTTT	-	TRBD2	TRBV7-6	TRBJ2-3
CASSIGDSSSGYTF	TGTGCCAGTAGTATAGGGGACAGCTCGTCTGGCTACACCTTC	once	TRBD1	TRBV19	TRBJ1-2
CASSGEGTGSAGYTF	TGTGCCAGCAGCGGAGAGGGGACAGGGAGTGCTGGCTACACCTTC	-	TRBD1	TRBV9	TRBJ1-2
CASSASGTSYEQYF	TGTGCCAGCAGCGCCTCCGGGACTTCCTACGAGCAGTACTTC	-	-	TRBV9	TRBJ2-7
CASNDRGRGGYTF	TGTGCCAGTAACGACAGGGGGCGCGGTGGCTACACCTTC	-	TRBD1	TRBV19	TRBJ1-2
CASSVEGDIGAGGYNEQFF	TGTGCCAGCAGCGTAGAGGGGGACATTGGGGCGGGAGGGTACAATGAGCAGTTCTTC	-	TRBD2	TRBV9	TRBJ2-1
CASSFPPSGASYNEQFF	TGTGCCAGCAGCTTCCCCCCGAGCGGAGCATCCTACAATGAGCAGTTCTTC	-	-	TRBV5-4	TRBJ2-1
CASSHPPGRDYGYTF	TGTGCCAGTAGCCACCCCCCCGGCAGGGACTATGGCTACACCTTC	-	-	TRBV19	TRBJ1-2
CASSEGLVYNEQFF	TGTGCCAGCAGTGAAGGACTAGTCTACAATGAGCAGTTCTTC	-	-	TRBV6-1	TRBJ2-1
CASSDGAAGYGYTF	TGCGCCAGCAGTGATGGGGCCGCTGGGTATGGCTACACCTTC	-	-	TRBV10-1	TRBJ1-2
CASSLTAGNTEAFF	TGTGCCAGCAGCTTAACCGCAGGGAACACTGAAGCTTTCTTT	-	-	TRBV7-3	TRBJ1-1
CASSVTSGRAGTGELFF	TGTGCCAGCAGCGTAACTAGCGGGAGGGCCGGGACCGGGGAGCTGTTTTTT	-	TRBD2	TRBV9	TRBJ2-2
CAWSGAERGGLGYTF	TGTGCCTGGAGTGGAGCGGAGAGAGGGGGCCTTGGCTACACCTTC	-	TRBD1	TRBV30	TRBJ1-2
CASSILTVATNEKLFF	TGTGCCAGTAGTATCCTAACAGTTGCAACTAATGAAAAACTGTTTTTT	-	-	TRBV19	TRBJ1-4
CASSVVGRGQGMDTQYF	TGTGCCAGCAGCGTAGTTGGTCGGGGACAGGGGATGGATACGCAGTATTTT	-	TRBD1	TRBV9	TRBJ2-3
CASSTRTGVSNQPQHF	TGTGCCAGCAGTACCCGGACAGGAGTTAGCAATCAGCCCCAGCATTTT	-	TRBD1	TRBV27	TRBJ1-5
CASSPGGTGPLGGYTF	TGTGCCAGCAGCCCAGGGGGGACAGGGCCTTTGGGTGGCTACACCTTC	-	TRBD1	TRBV28	TRBJ1-2
CASRTSGRTNEQFF	TGCGCCAGCAGGACTAGCGGGAGGACAAATGAGCAGTTCTTC	-	TRBD2	TRBV5-1	TRBJ2-1
CASSLDSAYYNEQFF	TGTGCCAGCAGCTTAGATAGCGCCTACTACAATGAGCAGTTCTTC	-	-	TRBV7-9	TRBJ2-1
CASSLGVSGNTEAFF	TGTGCCAGCAGCTTGGGGGTTTCGGGGAACACTGAAGCTTTCTTT	once	-	TRBV5-4	TRBJ1-1
CASSGGTSSYEQYF	TGCGCCAGCAGTGGCGGGACCTCCTCCTACGAGCAGTACTTC	-	-	TRBV10-1	TRBJ2-7
CASSSSTGSNQPQHF	TGTGCCAGCAGTTCCTCGACAGGGAGCAATCAGCCCCAGCATTTT	-	TRBD1	TRBV5-5	TRBJ1-5
CASSMTSGAYQETQYF	TGTGCCAGTAGTATGACTAGCGGAGCGTACCAAGAGACCCAGTACTTC	-	TRBD2	TRBV19	TRBJ2-5
CASSLSPGLIAEAFF	TGTGCCAGCAGCTTATCTCCCGGGTTGATCGCTGAAGCTTTCTTT	-	-	TRBV7-2	TRBJ1-1
CSVAQGGGGEQYF	TGCAGCGTCGCTCAAGGTGGGGGCGGGGAGCAGTACTTC	-	-	TRBV29-1	TRBJ2-7
CASSDVPDTSLF	TGTGCCAGCAGCGACGTCCCGGACACTAGCCTCTTC	once	-	TRBV2	TRBJ2-1
CASSTGLRREKLFF	TGTGCCAGCAGTACAGGTCTGCGGCGCGAAAAACTGTTTTTT	-	-	TRBV6-5	TRBJ1-4
CASSGGSLNTEAFF	TGTGCCAGCAGCGGTGGTAGCTTGAACACTGAAGCTTTCTTT	-	-	TRBV9	TRBJ1-1
CASSPPIGREPNYEQYF	TGTGCCAGCTCACCACCGATAGGGCGGGAGCCTAACTACGAGCAGTACTTC	-	TRBD2	TRBV18	TRBJ2-7